These T cell receptor beta chains were read from a single sample in a study of radiotherapy plus CTLA-4 blockade in lung cancer. The table came from immunoSEQ multiplex PCR; TCRdb's copy has only in-frame clones and leaves some out. This table has about 39,000 clones, just under 80% appearing once. The sample in question was peripheral blood, obtained from a patient treated with radiotherapy plus ipilimumab. These receptors all stem from a human donor with non-small cell lung cancer that progressed on radiotherapy plus ipilimumab. Each CDR3 is given with its conserved first and last residue. The D gene is left open where the match is weak. Some rows have no size entry. The others give once, few or many, or a class for an expanded clone.

clone_size: -
j_call: TRBJ2-7
v_call: TRBV2
d_call: TRBD2
cdr3_nt: TGTGCCAGCAGTGGAGGACTAGCGGGCTACGAGCAGTACTTC
cdr3_aa: CASSGGLAGYEQYF

clone_size: -
j_call: TRBJ2-1
v_call: TRBV7-2
d_call: -
cdr3_nt: TGTGCCAGCAGCTTAGAAGCTAGAACTTACAATGAGCAGTTCTTC
cdr3_aa: CASSLEARTYNEQFF

clone_size: -
j_call: TRBJ2-7
v_call: TRBV6-1
d_call: -
cdr3_nt: TGTGCCAGCAGTGAAGCGAGCTATTTCTACGAGCAGTACTTC
cdr3_aa: CASSEASYFYEQYF

clone_size: -
j_call: TRBJ2-3
v_call: TRBV14
d_call: TRBD1
cdr3_nt: TGTGCCAGCAGCCGAAACCTGGGACAGGGGTTCACAGATACGCAGTATTTT
cdr3_aa: CASSRNLGQGFTDTQYF

clone_size: -
j_call: TRBJ1-4
v_call: TRBV6-6
d_call: TRBD1
cdr3_nt: TGTGCCAGCAGTGCTTCACAGGGGGCGGGAGAAAAACTGTTTTTT
cdr3_aa: CASSASQGAGEKLFF

clone_size: -
j_call: TRBJ1-6
v_call: TRBV2
d_call: -
cdr3_nt: TGTGCCAGCAGGCCCGCAGGGGTTGCTCATAATTCACCCCTCCACTTT
cdr3_aa: CASRPAGVAHNSPLHF

clone_size: -
j_call: TRBJ2-7
v_call: TRBV25-1
d_call: TRBD1
cdr3_nt: TGTGCCAGCAGTGCCGGGACAGGGGGCAATTACGAGCAGTACTTC
cdr3_aa: CASSAGTGGNYEQYF

clone_size: -
j_call: TRBJ2-7
v_call: TRBV19
d_call: -
cdr3_nt: TGTGCCAGTAGTATATATGTAGGGACTCCAACCTACGAGCAGTACTTC
cdr3_aa: CASSIYVGTPTYEQYF

clone_size: few
j_call: TRBJ2-7
v_call: TRBV5-4
d_call: TRBD1
cdr3_nt: TGTGCCAGCAGCACGAAAGGGACAGGGAACTACGAGCAGTACTTC
cdr3_aa: CASSTKGTGNYEQYF

clone_size: -
j_call: TRBJ1-1
v_call: TRBV5-1
d_call: TRBD1
cdr3_nt: TGCGCCACCACAGGGGAGGACACTGAAGCTTTCTTT
cdr3_aa: CATTGEDTEAFF

clone_size: -
j_call: TRBJ2-4
v_call: TRBV29-1
d_call: TRBD1
cdr3_nt: TGCAGCGTTGAAGCGAGGGACAGGCTAGCCAAAAACATTCAGTACTTC
cdr3_aa: CSVEARDRLAKNIQYF

clone_size: -
j_call: TRBJ2-7
v_call: TRBV2
d_call: -
cdr3_nt: TGTGCCAGCAGTGATCCTCCTTTCTTC
cdr3_aa: CASSDPPFF

clone_size: -
j_call: TRBJ2-7
v_call: TRBV7-9
d_call: TRBD2
cdr3_nt: TGTGCCAGCAGCTTAGGAGGGAGGGAGTACGAGCAGTACTTC
cdr3_aa: CASSLGGREYEQYF

clone_size: -
j_call: TRBJ2-7
v_call: TRBV6-5
d_call: -
cdr3_nt: TGTGCCAGCAGGGCCGCGGGGCGCGACGAGCAGTACTTC
cdr3_aa: CASRAAGRDEQYF

clone_size: -
j_call: TRBJ1-2
v_call: TRBV27
d_call: TRBD1
cdr3_nt: TGTGCCAGCAGTCCAACCCGGGACAGGGGATTAGCCTTC
cdr3_aa: CASSPTRDRGLAF

clone_size: -
j_call: TRBJ2-3
v_call: TRBV5-1
d_call: TRBD1
cdr3_nt: TGCGCCAGCAGCAATGGACAGGGGAGCACAGATACGCAGTATTTT
cdr3_aa: CASSNGQGSTDTQYF

clone_size: -
j_call: TRBJ2-3
v_call: TRBV2
d_call: TRBD2
cdr3_nt: TGTGCCAGCAGATACGGGGGGGATACGCAGTATTTT
cdr3_aa: CASRYGGDTQYF

clone_size: few
j_call: TRBJ2-7
v_call: TRBV7-9
d_call: -
cdr3_nt: TGTGCCAGCAGCCCGGCCGGGAGCTCCTACGAGCAGTACTTC
cdr3_aa: CASSPAGSSYEQYF

clone_size: -
j_call: TRBJ1-3
v_call: TRBV19
d_call: -
cdr3_nt: TGTGCCAGTAGTATAGCAGGATCTGGAAACACCATATATTTT
cdr3_aa: CASSIAGSGNTIYF

clone_size: -
j_call: TRBJ1-2
v_call: TRBV11-2
d_call: -
cdr3_nt: TGTGCCAGCAGCCCTTCGCAGGGCGGCTACACCTTC
cdr3_aa: CASSPSQGGYTF

clone_size: -
j_call: TRBJ2-1
v_call: TRBV4-2
d_call: TRBD2
cdr3_nt: TGTGCCAGCAGCCAAGATACTAGCGGGGGGGCAAATGGGCAGTTCTTC
cdr3_aa: CASSQDTSGGANGQFF

clone_size: -
j_call: TRBJ2-7
v_call: TRBV6-5
d_call: -
cdr3_nt: TGTGCCAGCAGTTACTCGTCCGGGGGCTACGAGCAGTACTTC
cdr3_aa: CASSYSSGGYEQYF

clone_size: -
j_call: TRBJ2-2
v_call: TRBV5-1
d_call: TRBD2
cdr3_nt: TGCGCCAGCAGCGTCACCGGGACTAACCCCACCGGGGAGCTGTTTTTT
cdr3_aa: CASSVTGTNPTGELFF

clone_size: -
j_call: TRBJ2-1
v_call: TRBV2
d_call: TRBD2
cdr3_nt: TGTGCCAGCACTCTCCTAGCGGGGGGAACGAATGAGCAGTTCTTC
cdr3_aa: CASTLLAGGTNEQFF

clone_size: -
j_call: TRBJ2-3
v_call: TRBV5-1
d_call: TRBD2
cdr3_nt: TGCGCCAGCAGCTCCTCTGCGACTAGCGGGGACACGCAGTATTTT
cdr3_aa: CASSSSATSGDTQYF

clone_size: few
j_call: TRBJ2-2
v_call: TRBV11-1
d_call: -
cdr3_nt: TGTGCCAGCAGCTTAAAACAGCCGAACACCGGGGAGCTGTTTTTT
cdr3_aa: CASSLKQPNTGELFF

clone_size: -
j_call: TRBJ2-3
v_call: TRBV29-1
d_call: TRBD1
cdr3_nt: TGCAGCGTTGAATCTGTGGGACAGGGACTAGATACGCAGTATTTT
cdr3_aa: CSVESVGQGLDTQYF

clone_size: -
j_call: TRBJ1-1
v_call: TRBV19
d_call: TRBD1
cdr3_nt: TGTGCCAGTAGTTTGAGCTTGTTCAGGACAGGTTGGGCAGTGGAAAACACTGAAGCTTTCTTT
cdr3_aa: CASSLSLFRTGWAVENTEAFF

clone_size: -
j_call: TRBJ2-1
v_call: TRBV19
d_call: -
cdr3_nt: TGTGCCAGTAGCCTACCTCCCCAGACAGGTTACAATGAGCAGTTCTTC
cdr3_aa: CASSLPPQTGYNEQFF

clone_size: -
j_call: TRBJ1-6
v_call: TRBV5-4
d_call: -
cdr3_nt: TGTGCCAGCAGCTCAGCAGGGGTACTCTCACCCCTCCACTTT
cdr3_aa: CASSSAGVLSPLHF